Each of the 3 T cell receptor beta chains below was sequenced from the same sample in a study of shared clonotypes between healthy human individuals. Naive CD8 cells, CD45RO-negative and positively selected for CCR7, excluded terminally differentiated effector memory CD45RA+ cells. Data came from immunoSEQ multiplex PCR; TCRdb stores just in-frame clones and leaves some out. The table has roughly 2,000,000 clones, around 93% seen once; the top ten hold approximately 1.6%. The sequenced sample consisted of naive CD8+ T cells from PBMCs. These receptors originate from a young man in good health. Some clones in this sample may be carry-over from other donors' samples.

The chain carries TRBV10-3 and TRBJ2-7; the match to TRBD2 covers 11 bases. Germline assignment: CDR1 ENHRY and CDR2 SYGVKD. J lost 6 bases, V lost 8 bases, and 12 bases had no gene match. The CDR3 has 15 residues. The CDR3 here is CAIEASGRPFLEQYF. DNA for the CDR3: TGTGCCATCGAGGCTAGCGGGAGGCCGTTTCTCGAGCAGTACTTC.

Turning to this clone: Other DNA sequences in this sample translate to the same CDR3. The rearrangement uses TRBV27 and TRBJ1-5; D unclear. The V gene lost 1 base and the J gene lost 4 bases, with 5 bases spanning the gap. In germline, CDR1 is MNHEY, CDR2 SMNVEV (reference sequence). The CDR3 length is 13 residues. CDR3 loop: CASSLFVNQPQHF. The CDR3 DNA follows: TGTGCCAGCAGTTTATTTGTAAATCAGCCCCAGCATTTT.

The chain has TRBV4-1 and TRBJ2-5; TRBD2 matches 8 bases. This CDR3 region has 15 residues. J was trimmed by 5 bases and V by 0 bases; bases with no gene match: 5. CDR1 and CDR2 from the germline V gene are MGHRA and YSYEKL. CDR3 region: CASSQDTSSGETQYF. The DNA of the CDR3 is TGCGCCAGCAGCCAAGACACGTCTAGCGGGGAGACCCAGTACTTC.